Listed here are 30 T cell receptor beta chains from one sample, sequenced in a study of T cells after yellow fever vaccination. TCRdb reprocessed the 5' RACE reads via MiXCR and lists one record per CDR3 protein. The data show 100,000 to 150,000 distinct CDR3 sequences, with almost 9% seen just once and approximately 39% held by the top ten. The material was CD8+ T cells sorted from PBMCs, obtained on the day of the yellow fever booster vaccination. Receptors were obtained from a man between 18 and 35 years old who received the YFV17D yellow fever vaccine.

This clonotype was seen repeatedly, ten times or more. The CDR3 protein is CSVPGGYGYTF. DNA for the CDR3: TGCAGCGTCCCGGGCGGCTATGGCTACACCTTC. This sequence joins TRBV29-1 and TRBJ1-2; D is ambiguous. Per germline, CDR1 SQVTM and CDR2 ANQGSEA. V was clipped by 6 bases and J by 4 bases, with 9 bases between them. CDR3 length: 11 amino acids.

This chain's CDR3 is CVTQYSYEQYF. The CDR3 DNA reads TGTGTTACACAGTACTCCTACGAGCAGTACTTC. This sequence joins TRBV27 and TRBJ2-7, with D hard to call. The CDR3 loop spans 11 amino acids. Germline lookup yields CDR1 MNHEY and CDR2 SMNVEV (reference sequence).

The V gene is TRBV4-1, the J gene TRBJ1-1; D is uncertain. The CDR3 length is 13 residues. Germline CDR1 is MGHRA and CDR2 is YSYEKL. V shed 6 bases and J shed 3 bases, with 11 bases lying between them. The CDR3 DNA follows: TGCGCCAGCAGTCCGACTCTATACACTGAAGCTTTCTTT. Its protein product is CASSPTLYTEAFF.

This clonotype was detected a few times. The gene calls are TRBV4-3 and TRBJ1-2, with a possible D match to TRBD1 (6 bases). The ends were cut back, 3 bases at V and 6 bases at J, with 14 bases in the middle. The CDR3 is 14 residues long. The germline CDR1 and CDR2 sequences are LGHNA and YSLEER. The CDR3 loop reads CASSHLTGGHGYTF. Written as DNA, the CDR3 is TGCGCCAGCAGCCACCTGACAGGAGGGCATGGCTACACCTTC.

V and J are TRBV6-6 and TRBJ2-5; D may correspond to TRBD1 or TRBD2 (5 bases each). Per the germline V gene, CDR1 is MNHNY and CDR2 is SVGAGI (reference sequence). The CDR3 covers 14 residues. Trimming left V 0 bases short and J 5 bases short, with 10 bases between. The CDR3 DNA reads as TGTGCCAGCAGTTACTCGGGGGTGGAGGAGACCCAGTACTTC. It specifies CASSYSGVEETQYF.

This clonotype was seen repeatedly, ten times or more. This chain links TRBV4-1 with TRBJ2-2; D gene ambiguous. V was cut by 2 bases and J by 0 bases, with 16 bases left in between. The germline CDR1 and CDR2 sequences are MGHRA and YSYEKL. The CDR3 has 18 residues. CDR3 sequence (DNA): TGCGCCAGCAGCCAAACCAAGGCACGGAAAGCGAACACCGGGGAGCTGTTTTTT. It is translated as CASSQTKARKANTGELFF.

This clonotype came up a few times. The V and J genes are TRBV11-2 and TRBJ2-2; D gene unclear. CDR1 SGHAT and CDR2 FQNNGV come from the germline V gene. The V end was cut by 4 bases, the J end by 6 bases, with 9 bases between. This CDR3 region has 13 residues. CDR3 loop: CASSSTFPGELFF. The CDR3 bases are TGTGCCAGCAGCTCAACCTTTCCCGGGGAGCTGTTTTTT.

This clonotype was detected only a few times. The rearrangement links TRBV3-1 to TRBJ2-7; 8 nucleotides agree with TRBD2. With 0 bases clipped from V and 3 bases from J, the junction kept 7 bases outside the gene matches. This CDR3 region has 16 residues. The germline V gene encodes CDR1 LGHDT and CDR2 YNNKEL (reference sequence). The CDR3 nucleotides are TGTGCCAGCAGCCAAGATTTTAGAAGCGGGGGCTACGAGCAGTACTTC. The encoded protein is CASSQDFRSGGYEQYF.

This chain joins TRBV27 and TRBJ2-2; no clear D gene. With 2 bases removed from V and 5 bases from J, the gap between germline ends came to 6 bases. In germline, CDR1 is MNHEY, CDR2 SMNVEV (reference sequence). This CDR3 is 13 amino acids long. CDR3 DNA sequence: TGTGCCAGCAGTTTAAACCCAACCGGGGAGCTGTTTTTT. It is translated as CASSLNPTGELFF.

V and J are TRBV24-1 and TRBJ2-5; no clear D gene. The CDR3 covers 15 residues. Germline CDR1 reads KGHDR; CDR2 reads SFDVKD. V dropped 5 bases and J dropped 5 bases, with 17 bases sitting between them. The CDR3 DNA sequence: TGTGCCACCAGTGGCTGGGAAGTATCCCAGGAGACCCAGTACTTC. Translating it yields CATSGWEVSQETQYF.

The V and J genes are TRBV4-3 and TRBJ2-1, with 8 nucleotides matching TRBD2. The V segment lost 0 bases and the J segment 7 bases; nucleotides outside the gene matches: 5. The CDR3 is 15 amino acids. Germline assignment: CDR1 LGHNA and CDR2 YSLEER. In DNA, the CDR3 is TGCGCCAGCAGCCAAGATCGGGGGGGGGCAAATGAGCAGTTCTTC. It translates to CASSQDRGGANEQFF.

This chain joins TRBV27 and TRBJ2-7; no definite D call. The CDR3 totals 13 residues. Trimming cost V 5 bases and J 1 base, with 9 bases left between them. Germline V lookup: CDR1 MNHEY, CDR2 SMNVEV (reference sequence). As DNA, the CDR3 is TGTGCCAGCAGTCCGATCTTATCCTACGAGCAGTACTTC. Its translation: CASSPILSYEQYF.

The rearrangement uses TRBV24-1 and TRBJ1-5; D uncertain. CDR1 is KGHDR, CDR2 SFDVKD, per germline. The CDR3 totals 14 residues. V gave up 0 bases and J gave up 1 base, with 3 bases separating them. In DNA, the CDR3 is TGTGCCACCAGTGATTTGACCAGCAATCAGCCCCAGCATTTT. This encodes CATSDLTSNQPQHF.

This clonotype showed up just a few times. This chain uses TRBV6-2 or TRBV6-3 with TRBJ2-1; tentative D call: TRBD2 (7 bases). The CDR3 sequence is 15 residues long. Trimming shortened V by 7 bases and J by 7 bases, and 20 bases separated the two germline ends. The germline CDR1 and CDR2 sequences are MNHEY and SVGEGT. This chain's CDR3 is CASTSHVGGLNEQFF. Written as DNA, the CDR3 is TGTGCCAGCACCTCCCATGTCGGGGGGCTTAATGAGCAGTTCTTC.

The genes are TRBV7-9 and TRBJ1-6, with a tentative D call TRBD1 (6 bases). CDR1 is SEHNR, CDR2 FQNEAQ, per germline (reference sequence). The V end was cut by 4 bases, the J end by 5 bases, with 15 bases between. The CDR3 runs to 16 residues. The CDR3 DNA follows: TGTGCCAGCAGCTCAGATCGGACAGTACATAATTCACCCCTCCACTTT. Residues: CASSSDRTVHNSPLHF.

This clonotype occurred a few times. The chain combines TRBV4-3 with TRBJ2-6; D perhaps matches TRBD1 (6 bases). The CDR3 runs 16 residues. V was pared by 4 bases and J by 2 bases, with 12 bases between. Germline CDR1 is LGHNA and CDR2 is YSLEER. In nucleotides, the CDR3 is TGCGCCAGCAGCCCCGGGACACCACCTGGGGCCAACGTCCTGACTTTC. It specifies CASSPGTPPGANVLTF.

There are many counts of this clonotype. The rearrangement links TRBV9 to TRBJ2-2, with D uncertain. Trimming left V 0 bases short and J 4 bases short, with 7 bases between. CDR1 and CDR2 from the germline V gene are SGDLS and YYNGEE. This CDR3 region has 14 residues. The CDR3 region has the DNA TGTGCCAGCAGCGTAGGAGGCGGCACCGGGGAGCTGTTTTTT. Its protein product is CASSVGGGTGELFF.

This clonotype was counted a few times. The V call is TRBV9, the J call TRBJ2-1; D may match TRBD1 or TRBD2 (5 bases each). There are 16 residues in the CDR3. From germline, CDR1 is SGDLS and CDR2 YYNGEE. V lost 0 bases, J lost 4 bases, and 14 bases lay in between. The CDR3 protein is CASSVGGTDVYNEQFF. As DNA, the CDR3 is TGTGCCAGCAGCGTAGGTGGGACGGATGTTTACAATGAGCAGTTCTTC.

This clonotype was observed many times. This chain joins TRBV7-8 and TRBJ2-1; 12 nucleotides match TRBD2. V was pared by 9 bases and J by 6 bases, with 6 bases of the junction left unmatched. The CDR3 spans 14 residues. From germline, CDR1 is SGHVS and CDR2 FQNEAQ. DNA of the CDR3: TGTGCCAGTTCCCTAGCGGGGGGGGCCAATGAGCAGTTCTTC. This translates into CASSLAGGANEQFF.

This clonotype was seen more than once but under ten times. The chain carries TRBV5-1 and TRBJ2-1; D may be TRBD2 (6 bases). This CDR3 has 15 amino acids. V was shortened by 0 bases and J by 5 bases, with 12 bases between the two germline ends. Looked up from germline, CDR1 is SGHRS and CDR2 is YFSETQ. CDR3 sequence reads: CASSLATGGHNEQFF. The CDR3 DNA sequence: TGCGCCAGCAGCTTGGCCACCGGAGGGCACAATGAGCAGTTCTTC.

The sample holds a few counts of this clonotype. The chain links TRBV6-5 to TRBJ2-3; D remains ambiguous. This CDR3 is built from 15 residues. Germline V lookup: CDR1 MNHEY, CDR2 SVGAGI. The V gene lost 6 bases and the J gene lost 6 bases, with 19 bases spanning the gap. The CDR3 protein is CASSPLERPRDTQYF. The CDR3 DNA reads TGTGCCAGCAGCCCTCTCGAGCGACCGCGGGATACGCAGTATTTT.

This clonotype showed up just a few times. The CDR3 is CASSQGWGVGTEAFF. CDR3 in DNA: TGTGCCAGCAGCCAAGGTTGGGGGGTTGGTACTGAAGCTTTCTTT. The rearrangement joins TRBV3-1 to TRBJ1-1, with D possibly TRBD1 on 5 matching bases. The CDR3 is 15 residues long. Germline loops: CDR1 LGHDT, CDR2 YNNKEL (reference sequence). Trimming removed 1 base at V and 5 bases at J, with 14 bases between.

The rearrangement links TRBV7-8 to TRBJ1-5; D not certain. V gave up 5 bases and J gave up 0 bases, with 8 bases separating them. Looked up from germline, CDR1 is SGHVS and CDR2 is FQNEAQ. The CDR3 has 14 residues. The CDR3, as DNA: TGTGCCAGCAGCCTAAGTTATAGCAATCAGCCCCAGCATTTT. As protein: CASSLSYSNQPQHF.

There are a few counts of this clonotype. This chain uses TRBV6-5 with TRBJ1-1, with 8 bases matching TRBD1. The CDR3 has 15 residues. Germline V gene sequence: CDR1 MNHEY, CDR2 SVGAGI. Germline trimming cut 6 bases from V and 4 bases from J; bases unmatched to any gene: 10. This chain's CDR3 is CASRTQTGVGTEAFF. The DNA for the CDR3 is TGTGCCAGCAGGACCCAGACAGGGGTCGGCACTGAAGCTTTCTTT.

The chain uses TRBV20-1 and TRBJ2-7; TRBD1 aligns across 10 bases. Germline CDR1 and CDR2: DFQATT and SNEGSKA (reference sequence). V was pared by 7 bases and J by 3 bases, with 0 bases of the junction left unmatched. There are 11 residues in the CDR3. The CDR3 coding sequence is TGCAGTGGGACAGGGGGCTACGAGCAGTACTTC. Amino acids: CSGTGGYEQYF.

CDR3 nucleotide sequence: TGTGCCAGCAGCACTAGCGGGGGGCCCAATGAGCAGTTCTTC. This encodes CASSTSGGPNEQFF. J is TRBJ2-1 and V is TRBV5-4, with 12 nucleotides matching TRBD2. With 4 bases clipped from V and 6 bases from J, the junction kept 2 bases outside the gene matches. This CDR3 contains 14 residues. CDR1 is SGHNT, CDR2 YYREEE, per germline (reference sequence).

There are a few counts of this clonotype. The chain recombines TRBV6-2 or TRBV6-3 with TRBJ2-3, with TRBD2 matching 9 bases. With V trimmed by 0 bases and J by 6 bases, 4 bases remained unmatched. The length of the CDR3 is 15 residues. Germline values: CDR1 MNHEY, CDR2 SVGEGT. The CDR3 spells CASSYSSGGMDTQYF. CDR3 nucleotide sequence: TGTGCCAGCAGTTACTCTAGCGGGGGTATGGATACGCAGTATTTT.

The chain has TRBV12-3 or TRBV12-4 and TRBJ1-1; D uncertain. CDR3 length: 14 residues. V was clipped by 2 bases and J by 6 bases, with 13 bases between them. This CDR3 reads CASSLRGVKAEAFF. The CDR3 nucleotides read TGTGCCAGCAGTTTAAGAGGCGTGAAGGCTGAAGCTTTCTTT.

The table lists this clonotype with a few counts. The CDR3 nucleotides read TGTGCCAGCAGCCCGCCGCGGGCTTCTGACTATGGCTACACCTTC. It yields the protein CASSPPRASDYGYTF. The V gene is TRBV6-5, the J gene TRBJ1-2, with D unresolved. Germline V CDR1 and CDR2: MNHEY, SVGAGI. The CDR3 length is 15 residues. With 6 bases removed from V and 3 bases from J, the gap between germline ends came to 17 bases.

In this sample, this clonotype turned up a few times. The chain couples TRBV4-1 to TRBJ1-1; no clear D gene. Germline CDR1 reads MGHRA; CDR2 reads YSYEKL. Trimming took off 0 bases at V and 3 bases at J, with 5 bases between the two ends. This CDR3 is 13 amino acids long. CDR3 amino acids: CASSQDMDTEAFF. In DNA form, the CDR3 reads TGCGCCAGCAGCCAAGATATGGACACTGAAGCTTTCTTT.